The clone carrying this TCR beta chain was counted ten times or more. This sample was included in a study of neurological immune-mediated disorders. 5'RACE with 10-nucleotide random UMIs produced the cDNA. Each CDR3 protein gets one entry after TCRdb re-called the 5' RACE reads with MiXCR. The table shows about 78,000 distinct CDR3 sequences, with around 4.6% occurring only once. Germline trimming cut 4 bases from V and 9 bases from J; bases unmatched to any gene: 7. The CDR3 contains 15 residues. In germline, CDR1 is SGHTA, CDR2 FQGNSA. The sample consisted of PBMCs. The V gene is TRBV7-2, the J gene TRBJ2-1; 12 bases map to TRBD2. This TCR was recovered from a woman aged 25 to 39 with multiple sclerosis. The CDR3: CASSSLAGGRVEQFF. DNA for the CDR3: TGTGCCAGCAGCTCTCTAGCGGGAGGGCGGGTTGAGCAGTTCTTC. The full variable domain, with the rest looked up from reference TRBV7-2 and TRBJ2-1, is GAGVSQSPSNKVTEKGKDVELRCDPISGHTALYWYRQSLGQGLEFLIYFQGNSAPDKSGLPSDRFSAERTGGSVSTLTIQRTQQEDSAVYLCASSSLAGGRVEQFFGPGTRLTVL.